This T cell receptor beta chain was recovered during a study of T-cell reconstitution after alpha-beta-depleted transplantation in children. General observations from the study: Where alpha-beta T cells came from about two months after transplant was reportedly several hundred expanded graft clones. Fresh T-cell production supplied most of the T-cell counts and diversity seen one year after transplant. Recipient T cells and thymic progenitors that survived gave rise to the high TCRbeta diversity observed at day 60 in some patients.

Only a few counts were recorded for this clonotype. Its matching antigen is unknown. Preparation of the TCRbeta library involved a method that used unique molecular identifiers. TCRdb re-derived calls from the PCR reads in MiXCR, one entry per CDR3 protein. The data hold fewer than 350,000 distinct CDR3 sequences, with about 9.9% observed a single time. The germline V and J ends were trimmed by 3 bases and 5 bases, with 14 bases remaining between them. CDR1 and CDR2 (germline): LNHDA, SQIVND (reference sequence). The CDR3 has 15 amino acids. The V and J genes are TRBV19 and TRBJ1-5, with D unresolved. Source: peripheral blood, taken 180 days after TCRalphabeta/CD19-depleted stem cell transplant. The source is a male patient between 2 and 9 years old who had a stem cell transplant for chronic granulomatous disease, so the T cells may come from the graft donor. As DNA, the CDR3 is TGTGCCAGTAGTATGGAGGAAGGTAGGCATCAGCCCCAGCATTTT. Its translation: CASSMEEGRHQPQHF.